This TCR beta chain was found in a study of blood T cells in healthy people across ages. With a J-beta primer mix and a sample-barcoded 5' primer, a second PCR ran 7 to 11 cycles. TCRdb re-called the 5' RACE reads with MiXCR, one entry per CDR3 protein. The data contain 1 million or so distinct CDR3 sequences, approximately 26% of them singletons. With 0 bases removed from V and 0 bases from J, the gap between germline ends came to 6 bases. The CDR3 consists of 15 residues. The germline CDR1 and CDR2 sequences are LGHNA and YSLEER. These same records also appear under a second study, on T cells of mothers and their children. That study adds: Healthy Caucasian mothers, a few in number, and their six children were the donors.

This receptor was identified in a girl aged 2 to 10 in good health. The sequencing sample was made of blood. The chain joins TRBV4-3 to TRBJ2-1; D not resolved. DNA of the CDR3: TGCGCCAGCAGCCAAGACTGGGGCTCCTACAATGAGCAGTTCTTC. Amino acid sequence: CASSQDWGSYNEQFF.